This TCR beta chain was obtained from a study of response to subunit inactivated influenza vaccine. Study-wide findings and caveats: Authors suggested each seasonal flu vaccination may recruit only limited numbers of new T cells.

TCRdb independently ran MiXCR on the RT-PCR reads; one entry per CDR3 protein. The sample holds 550,000 to 600,000 distinct CDR3 sequences, over 9.5% seen once. This clonotype has a handful of counts. The antigen is undetermined. This CDR3 has 16 residues. From germline, CDR1 is SGDLS and CDR2 YYNGEE. Trimming removed 5 bases at V and 0 bases at J, with 15 bases between. The receptor was isolated from a man over 45 who received an inactivated influenza vaccine. The chain combines TRBV9 with TRBJ1-3; no clear D gene. Sequences were derived from PBMCs from blood, sampled on the day of vaccination. CDR3 DNA sequence: TGTGCCAGCAGTACCTCCACCCGAGCCTCTGGAAACACCATATATTTT. Protein product: CASSTSTRASGNTIYF. The full variable domain, with the rest looked up from reference TRBV9 and TRBJ1-3, is DSGVTQTPKHLITATGQRVTLRCSPRSGDLSVYWYQQSLDQGLQFLIQYYNGEERAKGNILERFSAQQFPDLHSELNLSSLELGDSALYFCASSTSTRASGNTIYFGEGSWLTVV.